This T cell receptor beta chain originates from a study of control samples from healthy donors and cancer patients (dated by TCRdb to 2020 to 2022). The CDR3 runs 14 amino acids, cysteine and phenylalanine included. Only the CDR3 DNA stays, 42 bases, in frame from base 1. V loses 0 bases, J loses 3 bases, and the germline ends lie 9 bases apart. For this clone: Its recognized antigen is unknown. Base qualities are not provided; no much larger clone lies one nucleotide away.

Library preparation employed the immunoSEQ multiplex PCR assay. This immuneACCESS table, as held by TCRdb, lists in-frame sequences with V and J called but not all clones. Of the missing ones, under half trace to an unresolved V gene in checked studies; the others have no known cause. This sample has around 140,000 clones in its table, and about 90% of those were observed once. The ten largest account for around 7.3% of the sample. The clonotype was recovered from a man aged 18-30 years in good health. Sequencing used blood. Recombination joined TRBV5-3 with TRBJ1-1; the D gene is perhaps TRBD1, from 5 matching bases. TRBV5-3 is labeled an ORF, and its function is uncertain. DNA sequence: TGTGCCAGAAGCTTGGTGGGCAGGGACACTGAAGCTTTCTTT. It translates as CARSLVGRDTEAFF.